A selection of T cell receptor beta chains follows, all from one sample in a study of shared clonotypes between healthy human individuals. The assay was immunoSEQ multiplex PCR, and TCRdb's table has in-frame clones only and misses some. Among about 2 million clones listed, approximately 95% were seen once. The source material was naive CD8+ T cells sorted from blood. Receptor source: a man between 18 and 35 years old in good health. Both conserved end residues are part of each CDR3. The D gene is left open where the match is weak. Only part of the rows carry a size: once, few, many, or a class if the clone is expanded.

CDR3,DNA,J,V,size,D
CASSYLGREQFF,TGTGCCAGCAGCTATCTAGGGCGGGAGCAGTTCTTC,TRBJ2-1,TRBV6-5,.,.
CASSLFGSWEQGDTQYF,TGTGCCAGCAGCTTATTTGGTTCGTGGGAGCAAGGAGATACGCAGTATTTT,TRBJ2-3,TRBV11-2,.,.
CASSLAGTGNTIYF,TGTGCCAGCAGCTTAGCGGGAACTGGAAACACCATATATTTT,TRBJ1-3,TRBV11-2,few,.
CASSIDGSGYYEQYF,TGTGCCAGTAGTATAGATGGGTCAGGGTACTACGAGCAGTACTTC,TRBJ2-7,TRBV19,.,.
CASSLAPRDSYEQYF,TGTGCCAGCAGCTTAGCCCCCCGGGACAGCTACGAGCAGTACTTC,TRBJ2-7,TRBV7-6,once,TRBD1
CASSQGIPTDSYNEQFF,TGCGCCAGCAGCCAAGGTATCCCAACCGACTCCTACAATGAGCAGTTCTTC,TRBJ2-1,TRBV4-3,.,.
CASGPGAPVYGYTF,TGTGCCAGCGGGCCGGGGGCGCCCGTCTATGGCTACACCTTC,TRBJ1-2,TRBV7-6,.,.
CASSLGMGQFSGNTIYF,TGTGCCAGCAGCTTAGGGATGGGACAGTTCTCTGGAAACACCATATATTTT,TRBJ1-3,TRBV7-2,.,TRBD1
CASSLRGFEAFF,TGTGCCAGCAGCCTTCGAGGGTTTGAAGCTTTCTTT,TRBJ1-1,TRBV5-6,.,.
CASSDSGATNEKLFF,TGTGCCAGCAGTGATTCGGGGGCCACTAATGAAAAACTGTTTTTT,TRBJ1-4,TRBV6-4,.,.
CASSPTQYTEAFF,TGCGCCAGCAGCCCAACCCAGTACACTGAAGCTTTCTTT,TRBJ1-1,TRBV4-1,.,.
CASSQAWTDTQYF,TGTGCCAGCAGCCAAGCTTGGACAGATACGCAGTATTTT,TRBJ2-3,TRBV4-2,.,.
CASSSFRDSLQETQYF,TGTGCCAGCAGCTCGTTCCGGGACAGTCTACAAGAGACCCAGTACTTC,TRBJ2-5,TRBV7-9,.,TRBD1
CASSLRGDYEQYF,TGTGCCAGCAGCCTCAGAGGTGACTACGAGCAGTACTTC,TRBJ2-7,TRBV5-8,.,.
CASRRTNFYEQYF,TGTGCCAGCAGAAGGACAAATTTCTACGAGCAGTACTTC,TRBJ2-7,TRBV6-4,.,.
CASSSDTISTDTQYF,TGTGCCAGCAGCTCCGACACGATTAGCACAGATACGCAGTATTTT,TRBJ2-3,TRBV7-9,.,.
CASETPGVTDTQYF,TGTGCCAGCGAAACTCCAGGGGTCACAGATACGCAGTATTTT,TRBJ2-3,TRBV6-6,.,.
CASSSRQGGSHEQYF,TGTGCCAGCAGTTCAAGACAGGGCGGTTCCCACGAGCAGTACTTC,TRBJ2-7,TRBV28,once,TRBD1
CASSSPAGGRDGDTQYF,TGTGCCAGCAGCTCTCCGGCCGGCGGGAGGGACGGAGATACGCAGTATTTT,TRBJ2-3,TRBV7-2,.,TRBD2
CASSPEGSYNEQFF,TGTGCCAGCAGCCCGGAGGGCTCCTACAATGAGCAGTTCTTC,TRBJ2-1,TRBV7-2,.,.
CASSQDQRGSSYNEQFF,TGCGCCAGCAGCCAAGATCAGAGGGGTAGCTCCTACAATGAGCAGTTCTTC,TRBJ2-1,TRBV4-1,.,.
CASSSPLGEQYF,TGTGCCAGCAGCTCCCCTTTGGGCGAGCAGTACTTC,TRBJ2-7,TRBV9,.,.
CASGIHRENYEQYF,TGTGCCAGCGGAATCCATAGGGAAAACTACGAGCAGTACTTC,TRBJ2-7,TRBV27,.,.
CASSWPGGVVGETQYF,TGTGCCAGCAGTTGGCCGGGAGGGGTGGTCGGGGAGACCCAGTACTTC,TRBJ2-5,TRBV28,.,TRBD2
CASSLGWGGSQETQYF,TGCGCCAGCAGCTTGGGCTGGGGGGGATCCCAAGAGACCCAGTACTTC,TRBJ2-5,TRBV5-1,once,TRBD2
CASSLVKAVLETQYF,TGTGCCAGCAGCTTAGTTAAGGCGGTACTAGAGACCCAGTACTTC,TRBJ2-5,TRBV7-9,.,.
CASSLPTQGGSYNEQFF,TGTGCCAGCAGCTTACCAACCCAAGGTGGCTCCTACAATGAGCAGTTCTTC,TRBJ2-1,TRBV7-9,.,.
CASSVAGGLAGVVETQYF,TGTGCCAGCAGCGTAGCGGGGGGACTAGCGGGAGTAGTGGAGACCCAGTACTTC,TRBJ2-5,TRBV9,once,TRBD2
CASSLPGYNEQFF,TGTGCCAGCAGCTTGCCGGGGTACAATGAGCAGTTCTTC,TRBJ2-1,TRBV5-6,.,.
CASSLSIAEYGNTIYF,TGTGCCAGCAGCTTATCAATAGCAGAGTACGGAAACACCATATATTTT,TRBJ1-3,TRBV11-2,.,.
CASSLATDRQETQYF,TGTGCCAGCAGCTTGGCGACAGACAGGCAGGAGACCCAGTACTTC,TRBJ2-5,TRBV7-9,.,.
CASNTQGLDGYTF,TGTGCCAGCAACACCCAGGGATTAGATGGCTACACCTTC,TRBJ1-2,TRBV2,.,.
CASSPGVVSSNQPQHF,TGCGCCAGCAGCCCAGGGGTTGTATCGAGCAATCAGCCCCAGCATTTT,TRBJ1-5,TRBV4-3,.,.
CASSQVQDTNYGYTF,TGCGCCAGCAGCCAAGTGCAGGACACTAACTATGGCTACACCTTC,TRBJ1-2,TRBV4-1,.,.
CASSLDSAGTDTQYF,TGTGCCAGCAGCTTGGATAGCGCTGGCACAGATACGCAGTATTTT,TRBJ2-3,TRBV5-6,.,.
CASSGSNQPQHF,TGTGCCAGCAGCGGGAGCAATCAGCCCCAGCATTTT,TRBJ1-5,TRBV7-9,.,.
CASSEPRDRVEGETQYF,TGTGCCAGCAGTGAACCCAGGGACAGGGTCGAGGGGGAGACCCAGTACTTC,TRBJ2-5,TRBV2,.,TRBD1
CATSRPPGGTGAFF,TGTGCCACCAGCAGGCCCCCGGGAGGCACCGGTGCTTTCTTT,TRBJ1-1,TRBV15,.,.
CASSLGLGDYEQYF,TGTGCCAGCAGCTTAGGACTCGGGGACTACGAGCAGTACTTC,TRBJ2-7,TRBV7-8,.,.
CASSPSAGEDTGELFF,TGTGCCAGCAGTCCCTCAGCGGGAGAGGACACCGGGGAGCTGTTTTTT,TRBJ2-2,TRBV27,.,TRBD2
CASSGGAGEQFF,TGCGCCAGCAGTGGGGGGGCCGGGGAGCAGTTCTTC,TRBJ2-1,TRBV10-2,.,.
CASSSSGTGSVEQYF,TGCGCCAGCAGCAGCTCCGGGACAGGGTCCGTCGAGCAGTACTTC,TRBJ2-7,TRBV4-1,.,TRBD1